The 17 T cell receptor beta chains given below trace back to one sample, sequenced in a study of TET2 disruption in CD19-targeted CAR T cells. Using immunoSEQ multiplex PCR, the repertoire was profiled, and TCRdb retains in-frame clones only, with some absent. The repertoire table contains 25,000 to 30,000 clones. These receptors are not linked to any known antigen. Regarding treatment: autologous CTL019 cells: CD19 CAR with 4-1BB and CD3 zeta domains. The sequencing used CD8- CAR+ T cells sorted from cultured blood T cells, collected for CD19 CAR T cell therapy. Subset in this sample: CD8-negative CAR-positive T cells from the infusion product. The receptors shown here come from an older man with chronic lymphocytic leukemia.

CDR3 region: CASSLEERHTDTYTF. The part of the CDR3 DNA that was read is TGCGCCAGCAGCTTGGAAGAGCGGCACACAGATACC. The genes are TRBV5-1 and TRBJ1-2; no reliable D call. The read falls 3 residues short of the CDR3 end, and the missing part is taken from the germline J gene. This CDR3 is 15 amino acids long. CDR1 is SGHRS, CDR2 YFSETQ, per germline.

As regards this clone: The missing CDR3 end, 3 residues past where the read stops, is filled in from the germline J gene. The gene calls are TRBV18 and TRBJ1-1; maybe TRBD1 (6 bases). CDR3 length: 14 residues. Germline loops: CDR1 KGHSH, CDR2 LQKENI. The CDR3 DNA, read in part, is TGTGCCAGCTCAGGTGGGGGGGGCTCCTACGAG. Translating it yields CASSGGGGSYE. The full CDR3 reads CASSGGGGSYEAFF.

Note on this clone: The read terminates 3 residues ahead of where the CDR3 ends, so the germline J gene completes it. This sequence joins TRBV12-3 or TRBV12-4 and TRBJ2-3, with 8 positions matching TRBD1. Unmatched junction bases numbered 5, after V lost 5 bases and J lost 4 bases. There are 14 residues in the CDR3. The DNA read from the CDR3 is TGTGCCAGCAGTCTCGGACAGGGATCAGATACG. Translated, it gives CASSLGQGSDT. The complete CDR3 sequence is CASSLGQGSDTQYF.

In the case of this clone: The read finishes 3 residues shy of the CDR3 end, and the germline J gene is used to complete it. The chain employs TRBV7-8 and TRBJ2-4, with D perhaps matching TRBD1 (6 bases). CDR1 SGHVS and CDR2 FQNEAQ come from the germline V gene. The CDR3 contains 14 residues. CDR3 bases read: TGTGCCAGCAGCTTAGGGACAGAGAACTATGGT. Its protein product is CASSLGTENYG. Given in full, the CDR3 is CASSLGTENYGQYF. Full variable domain (outside the CDR3, taken from reference TRBV7-8 and TRBJ2-4): GAGVSQSPRYKVAKRGQDVALRCDPISGHVSLFWYQQALGQGPEFLTYFQNEAQLDKSGLPSDRFFAERPEGSVSTLKIQRTQQEDSAVYLCASSLGTENYGQYFGAGTRLSVL.

This clone registers medium-sized (0.01 to 0.1%) by frequency. The read terminates 3 residues ahead of where the CDR3 ends, so the germline J gene completes it. The V call is TRBV20-1, the J call TRBJ2-3; 10 bases are a match to TRBD1. This CDR3 spans 14 amino acids. V shed 6 bases and J 4 bases; nucleotides not matched to a gene: 7. CDR1 DFQATT and CDR2 SNEGSKA come from the germline V gene (reference sequence). CDR3 loop: CSAAGQGSPDTQYF. The sequenced CDR3 bases are TGCAGTGCGGCGGGACAGGGGAGTCCAGATACG.

Concerning this clone: The read is 3 residues too short to cover the CDR3 end, so that end is filled in from the germline J gene. The rearrangement joins TRBV6-1 to TRBJ1-1, with D possibly being TRBD1 (6 bases). The CDR3 runs to 16 residues. Germline V CDR1 and CDR2: MNHNS, SASEGT. CDR3: CASSGWGGGSGYEAFF. The sequenced CDR3 bases are TGTGCCAGCAGTGGGTGGGGGGGCGGCTCAGGGTACGAG.

Details on this clone: The read gets to within 3 residues of the CDR3 end, and the germline J gene fills in the rest. The rearrangement links TRBV5-5 to TRBJ1-1; tentatively, D is TRBD1 (6 bases). Per germline, CDR1 SGHKS and CDR2 YYEKEE (reference sequence). The length of the CDR3 is 14 residues. V dropped 7 bases and J dropped 7 bases, with 20 bases sitting between them. The CDR3 bases that were read are TGTGCCAGCGGGCCAGGCTCTGGACAGTTTGAA. It codes for CASGPGSGQFE. The full CDR3 is CASGPGSGQFEAFF.

Details on this clone: One junction end does not reproduce the germline sequence, and a read error may be involved. The CDR3 end is not reached by the read, which stops 3 residues before it; the germline J gene fills it in. Within the sample, other DNA sequences also encode this same CDR3. V is TRBV5-4 and J is TRBJ1-3, with TRBD1 as a possible D gene (6 bases). The CDR3 loop spans 15 amino acids. Germline loops: CDR1 SGHNT, CDR2 YYREEE (reference sequence). The CDR3 DNA, read in part, is TGTGCCAGCAGCTCAGGGGCAGGCCAGCAAAACACT. It yields the protein CASSSGAGQQNT. Given in full, the CDR3 is CASSSGAGQQNTIYF.

Worth noting for this clone: Germline is not matched at one junction end, which may reflect a read error. The read gets to within 3 residues of the CDR3 end, and the germline J gene fills in the rest. The rearrangement joins TRBV7-9 to TRBJ1-2; maybe TRBD1 (5 bases). This CDR3 region has 13 residues. In germline, CDR1 is SEHNR, CDR2 FQNEAQ (reference sequence). The sequenced CDR3 bases are TGTTCCAGCAGCTTGGGACTCAGCTACGAC. It codes for CSSSLGLSYD. In full, the CDR3 is CSSSLGLSYDYTF. The whole variable domain, filled in from reference TRBV7-9 and TRBJ1-2, reads DTGVSQNPRHKITKRGQNVTFRCDPISEHNRLYWYRQTLGQGPEFLTYFQNEAQLEKSRLLSDRFSAERPKGSFSTLEIQRTEQGDSAMYLCSSSLGLSYDYTFGSGTRLTVV.

About this clone itself: The read is 3 residues too short to cover the CDR3 end, so that end is filled in from the germline J gene. The genes are TRBV12-5 and TRBJ1-2; 8 bases line up with TRBD1. Germline loops: CDR1 LGHNT, CDR2 FRNRAP. This CDR3 comprises 15 residues. The V segment lost 1 base and the J segment 5 bases; nucleotides outside the gene matches: 6. This chain's CDR3 is CASGLGTQGAYGYTF. The DNA read from the CDR3 is TGTGCTAGTGGTTTGGGTACGCAGGGGGCTTATGGC.

A note on this clone: Coverage ceases 3 residues before the CDR3 finishes, and the germline J gene fills in the end. This chain joins TRBV7-3 and TRBJ2-5; TRBD2 agrees at 10 bases. Germline-derived CDR1 and CDR2 are SGHTA and FQGTGA. Unmatched junction bases numbered 6, after V lost 5 bases and J lost 0 bases. The CDR3 runs 16 residues. The CDR3 sequence is CASSLPGTSDQETQYF. The sequenced CDR3 bases are TGTGCCAGCAGCCTCCCCGGGACTAGCGACCAAGAGACC.

For this clone: The read stops 3 residues short of the end of the CDR3; the missing end is completed from the germline J gene. The chain links TRBV15 to TRBJ1-5, with a possible D match to TRBD1 (5 bases). The germline V and J ends were trimmed by 7 bases and 2 bases, with 15 bases remaining between them. The germline V gene has CDR1 LNHNV and CDR2 YYDKDF (reference sequence). The CDR3 covers 15 residues. The chain's CDR3 is CATTSGLSGNQPQHF. The sequenced part of the CDR3 DNA is TGTGCCACCACCTCGGGACTAAGTGGCAATCAGCCC.

Of note for this clone: Coverage ceases 3 residues before the CDR3 finishes, and the germline J gene fills in the end. The J gene is TRBJ1-4, the V gene TRBV7-2; D uncertain. This CDR3 spans 15 amino acids. Per germline, CDR1 SGHTA and CDR2 FQGNSA. V was clipped by 5 bases and J by 0 bases, with 10 bases between them. The CDR3 region is CASSPSQSTNEKLFF. The covered CDR3 bases are TGTGCCAGCAGCCCATCCCAGTCAACTAATGAAAAA.

The CDR3 sequence: CASSSGLAGIQETQYF. The CDR3 DNA, read in part, is TGTGCCAGCAGCTCCGGACTAGCGGGGATCCAAGAGACC. The chain uses TRBV5-4 and TRBJ2-5; 12 positions match TRBD2. The read halts 3 residues ahead of the CDR3 end, with the missing end drawn from the germline J gene. CDR1 and CDR2 (germline): SGHNT, YYREEE (reference sequence). After removal of 3 bases from V and 1 base from J, the junction contained 4 bases not matched to a gene. This CDR3 is 16 amino acids long.

Comment on this clone: Read coverage stops 3 residues before the CDR3 terminus; the germline J gene supplies the remainder. This chain connects TRBV10-3 to TRBJ1-1; the D is unclear. V gave up 2 bases and J gave up 3 bases, with 13 bases separating them. CDR1 and CDR2 from the germline V gene are ENHRY and SYGVKD. This CDR3 spans 15 amino acids. The covered CDR3 bases are TGTGCCATCAGTGAGCCGGGGAGCCTCCACACTGAA. Protein sequence: CAISEPGSLHTE. The CDR3, in full, reads CAISEPGSLHTEAFF.

With regard to this clone: The read comes to an end 3 residues before the CDR3 does, leaving the germline J gene to fill in the end. This sequence joins TRBV5-6 and TRBJ1-5; D may be TRBD1 (5 bases). Trimming removed 4 bases from V and 4 bases from J, with 12 bases in between. CDR3 length: 14 residues. Germline assignment: CDR1 SGHDT and CDR2 YYEEEE. The CDR3 loop is CASSVDRYNQPQHF. CDR3 bases read: TGTGCCAGCAGCGTTGACAGATATAATCAGCCC.

In regard to this clone: The read ends 3 residues shy of where the CDR3 ends; the end is completed using the germline J gene. The J gene is TRBJ2-2, the V gene TRBV6-4; D is ambiguous. Germline assignment: CDR1 MRHNA and CDR2 SNTAGT. The CDR3 runs to 14 residues. V shed 2 bases and J shed 7 bases, with 11 bases lying between them. This CDR3 reads CASSDAWLVGELFF. CDR3 DNA (partial): TGTGCCAGCAGTGACGCGTGGTTAGTCGGGGAG.